A selection of T cell receptor beta chains follows, all from one sample in a study of Ad26.COV2.S vaccination and SARS-CoV-2 variants. Clones were sequenced by immunoSEQ multiplex PCR, and TCRdb holds only the in-frame ones, with some missing. The sample includes around 300,000 clones, approximately 86% of them seen just once. Sequencing used peripheral blood, obtained in a trial of Ad26.COV2.S vaccine versus placebo. All receptors derive from a person aged 18-60 years who received the Ad26.COV2.S COVID-19 vaccine or a placebo. Each CDR3 is given with its conserved first and last residue. Size is stated for part of the rows, as once, few or many counts, or as a class when the clone is expanded.

CASSPPLLHSYEQYF,TRBV28,.
CASSLDPSQGAEGYTF,TRBV11-2,.
CASSPTGMNTEAFF,TRBV7-3,.
CASSETWAGNPQANEQFF,TRBV6-4,.
CASSPQEVGGLGYEQYF,TRBV5-5,.
CASSLQGPNQPQHF,TRBV11-2,once
CASSFEREAFF,TRBV28,.
CASNNGGGSGPQHF,TRBV3-1/TRBV3-2,.
CASSAALAEQFF,TRBV6-2/TRBV6-3,.
CASSQVAGRNTEAFF,TRBV4-1,.
CASSTNRGQEEKLFF,TRBV5-4,.
CSASAGGSNEQFF,TRBV29-1,.
CASSHRPGGGLSTDTQYF,TRBV4-1,.
CASSQDWDRVLLNTIYF,TRBV4-3,once
CSVDTITGGRDTDTQYF,TRBV29-1,.
CASRQDRGPKETQYF,TRBV3-1/TRBV3-2,.
CAISETGSSSEQYF,TRBV10-3,.
CASRPQGSPVGEQYF,TRBV6-5,.
CASSYSGRGEAFF,TRBV6-5,.
CASSPFSGREETQYF,TRBV28,.
CASSQDRLGGTEAFF,TRBV4-3,.
CASSQNRVPGVEQFF,TRBV3-1/TRBV3-2,.
CASSGVGPAFSGNTIYF,TRBV5-1,.
CASSLVAGATYNEQFF,TRBV7-2,once
CASSLVDRGLSTEAFF,TRBV5-1,.
CASSQDSGFDSEAFF,TRBV4-1,.
CASSLRAGGGYNEQFF,TRBV7-2,.
CASSATGITGNTIYF,TRBV9,.
CASTGDFEAFF,TRBV6-5,.
CASASGGPSGANVLTF,TRBV2,few
CASSLGRGYGYTF,TRBV28,.
CASSPMNRATEAFF,TRBV18,few
CASSITVSSYNEQFF,TRBV19,once
CASSPRTGELFF,TRBV9,.
CASSQEGLIRTAVNEKLFF,TRBV4-2,.
CASSIQGKNEKLFF,TRBV5-6,once